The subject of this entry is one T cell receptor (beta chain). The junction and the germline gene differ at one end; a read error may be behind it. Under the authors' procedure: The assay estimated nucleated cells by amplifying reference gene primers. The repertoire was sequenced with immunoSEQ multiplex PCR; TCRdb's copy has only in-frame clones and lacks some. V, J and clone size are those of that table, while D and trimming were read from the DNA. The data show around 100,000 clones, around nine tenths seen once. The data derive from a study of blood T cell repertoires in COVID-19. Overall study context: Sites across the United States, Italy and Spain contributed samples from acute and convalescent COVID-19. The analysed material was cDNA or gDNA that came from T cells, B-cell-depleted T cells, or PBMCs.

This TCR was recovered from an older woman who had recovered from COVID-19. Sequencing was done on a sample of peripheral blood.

The CDR3 DNA follows: TGTGCTAGCAGCTCAAATAGCGGGGGCACCGGGGAGCTGTTTTTT. This sequence encodes CASSSNSGGTGELFF. This chain joins TRBV7-7 and TRBJ2-2, with 9 positions matching TRBD2. Germline V gene lookup returns CDR1 SSHAT and CDR2 FNYEAQ (reference sequence). CDR3 length: 15 residues. The full variable domain, with the rest looked up from reference TRBV7-7 and TRBJ2-2, is GAGVSQSPRYKVTKRGQDVTLRCDPISSHATLYWYQQALGQGPEFLTYFNYEAQPDKSGLPSDRFSAERPEGSISTLTIQRTEQRDSAMYRCASSSNSGGTGELFFGEGSRLTVL.